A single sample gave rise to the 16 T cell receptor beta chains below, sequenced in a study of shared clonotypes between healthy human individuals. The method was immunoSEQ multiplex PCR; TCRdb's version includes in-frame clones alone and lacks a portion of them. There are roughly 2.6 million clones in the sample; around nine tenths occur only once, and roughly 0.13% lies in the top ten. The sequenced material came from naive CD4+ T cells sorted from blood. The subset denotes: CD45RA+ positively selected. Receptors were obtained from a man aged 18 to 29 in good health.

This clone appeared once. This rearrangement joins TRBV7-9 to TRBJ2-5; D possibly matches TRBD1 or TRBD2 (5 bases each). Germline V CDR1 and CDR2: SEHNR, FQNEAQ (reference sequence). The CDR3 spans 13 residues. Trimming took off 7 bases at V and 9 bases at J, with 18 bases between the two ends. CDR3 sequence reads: CASTKSRAEAQYF. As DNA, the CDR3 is TGTGCCAGCACCAAAAGCAGGGCGGAGGCCCAGTACTTC. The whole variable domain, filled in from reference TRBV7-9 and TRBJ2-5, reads DTGVSQNPRHKITKRGQNVTFRCDPISEHNRLYWYRQTLGQGPEFLTYFQNEAQLEKSRLLSDRFSAERPKGSFSTLEIQRTEQGDSAMYLCASTKSRAEAQYFGPGTRLLVL.

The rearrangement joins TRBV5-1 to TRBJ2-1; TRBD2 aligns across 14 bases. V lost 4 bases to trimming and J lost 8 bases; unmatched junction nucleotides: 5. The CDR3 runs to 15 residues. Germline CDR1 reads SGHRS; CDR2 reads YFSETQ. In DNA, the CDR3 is TGCGCCAGCAGCCAGGGACTAGCGGGAGTGGATGAGCAGTTCTTC. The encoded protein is CASSQGLAGVDEQFF.

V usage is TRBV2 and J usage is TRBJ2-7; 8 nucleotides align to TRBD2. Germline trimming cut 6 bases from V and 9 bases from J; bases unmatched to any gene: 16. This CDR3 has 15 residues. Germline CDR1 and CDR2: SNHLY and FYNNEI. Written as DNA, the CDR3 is TGTGCCAGCAGCCCTGGGACTAGTGGGGAAATAGGGCAGTACTTC. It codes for CASSPGTSGEIGQYF.

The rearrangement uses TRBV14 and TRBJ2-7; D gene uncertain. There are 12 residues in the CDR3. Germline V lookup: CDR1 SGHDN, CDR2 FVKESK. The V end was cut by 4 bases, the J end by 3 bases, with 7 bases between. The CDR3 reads CASSRERYEQYF. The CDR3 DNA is TGTGCCAGCAGCCGGGAACGCTACGAGCAGTACTTC.

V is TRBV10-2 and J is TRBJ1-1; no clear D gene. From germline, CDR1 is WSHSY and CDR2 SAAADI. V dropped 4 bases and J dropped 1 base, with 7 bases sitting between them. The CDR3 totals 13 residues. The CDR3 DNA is TGCGCCAGCAGTGGCCAGACGAACACTGAAGCTTTCTTT. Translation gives CASSGQTNTEAFF.

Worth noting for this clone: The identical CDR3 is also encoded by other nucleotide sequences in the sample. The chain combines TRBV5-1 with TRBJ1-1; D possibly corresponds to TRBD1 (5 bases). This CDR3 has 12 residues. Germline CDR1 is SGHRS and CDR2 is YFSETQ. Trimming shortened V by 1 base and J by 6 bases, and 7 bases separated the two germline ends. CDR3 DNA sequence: TGCGCCAGCAGCTTGCAGGGTTCTGAAGCTTTCTTT. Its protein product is CASSLQGSEAFF.

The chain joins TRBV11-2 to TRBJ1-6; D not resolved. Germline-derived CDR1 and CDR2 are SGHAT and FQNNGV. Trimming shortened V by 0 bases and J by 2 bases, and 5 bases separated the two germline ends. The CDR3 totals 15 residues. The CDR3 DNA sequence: TGTGCCAGCAGCTTAGATGAGGCCTATAATTCACCCCTCCACTTT. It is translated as CASSLDEAYNSPLHF.

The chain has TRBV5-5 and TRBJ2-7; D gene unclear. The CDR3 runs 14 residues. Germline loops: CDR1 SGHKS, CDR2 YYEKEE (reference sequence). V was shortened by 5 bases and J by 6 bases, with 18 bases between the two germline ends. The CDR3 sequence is CASSLRSTGGEQYF. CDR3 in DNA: TGTGCCAGCAGTCTGAGGTCGACGGGCGGCGAGCAGTACTTC.

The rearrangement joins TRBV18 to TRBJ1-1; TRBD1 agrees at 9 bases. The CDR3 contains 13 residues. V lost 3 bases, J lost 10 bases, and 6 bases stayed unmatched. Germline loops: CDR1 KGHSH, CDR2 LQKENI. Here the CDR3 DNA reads TGTGCCAGCTCACCCGACAGGGGGTGGGCAGCTTTCTTT. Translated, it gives CASSPDRGWAAFF. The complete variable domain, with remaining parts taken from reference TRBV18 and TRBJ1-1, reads NAGVMQNPRHLVRRRGQEARLRCSPMKGHSHVYWYRQLPEEGLKFMVYLQKENIIDESGMPKERFSAEFPKEGPSILRIQQVVRGDSAAYFCASSPDRGWAAFFGQGTRLTVV.

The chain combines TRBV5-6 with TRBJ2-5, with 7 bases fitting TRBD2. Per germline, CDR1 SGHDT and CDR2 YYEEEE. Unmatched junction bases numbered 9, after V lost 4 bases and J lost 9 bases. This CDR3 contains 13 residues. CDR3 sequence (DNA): TGTGCCAGCAGCCGGGGGGAATTGAGGCCCCAGTACTTC. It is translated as CASSRGELRPQYF. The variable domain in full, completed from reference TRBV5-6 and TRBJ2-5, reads DAGVTQSPTHLIKTRGQQVTLRCSPKSGHDTVSWYQQALGQGPQFIFQYYEEEERQRGNFPDRFSGHQFPNYSSELNVNALLLGDSALYLCASSRGELRPQYFGPGTRLLVL.

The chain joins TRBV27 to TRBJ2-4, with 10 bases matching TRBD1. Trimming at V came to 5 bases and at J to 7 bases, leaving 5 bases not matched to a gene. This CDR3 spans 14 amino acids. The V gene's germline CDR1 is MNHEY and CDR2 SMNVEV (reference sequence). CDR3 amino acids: CASSRQGAGNIQYF. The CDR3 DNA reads TGTGCCAGCAGTCGACAGGGGGCGGGCAACATTCAGTACTTC.

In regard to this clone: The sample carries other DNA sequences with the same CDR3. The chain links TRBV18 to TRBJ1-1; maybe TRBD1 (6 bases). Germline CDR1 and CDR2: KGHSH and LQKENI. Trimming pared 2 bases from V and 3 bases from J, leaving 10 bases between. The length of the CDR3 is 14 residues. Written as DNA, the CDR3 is TGTGCCAGCTCACCAGGCAGGGGTGACACTGAAGCTTTCTTT. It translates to CASSPGRGDTEAFF. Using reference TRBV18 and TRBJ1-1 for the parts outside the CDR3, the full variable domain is NAGVMQNPRHLVRRRGQEARLRCSPMKGHSHVYWYRQLPEEGLKFMVYLQKENIIDESGMPKERFSAEFPKEGPSILRIQQVVRGDSAAYFCASSPGRGDTEAFFGQGTRLTVV.

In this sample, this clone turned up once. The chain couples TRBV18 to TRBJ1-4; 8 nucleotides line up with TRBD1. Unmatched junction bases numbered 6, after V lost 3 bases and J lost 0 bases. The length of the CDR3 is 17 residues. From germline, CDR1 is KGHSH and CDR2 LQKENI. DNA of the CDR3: TGTGCCAGCTCACCGAAGACAGGGGCTTCAACTAATGAAAAACTGTTTTTT. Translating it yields CASSPKTGASTNEKLFF.

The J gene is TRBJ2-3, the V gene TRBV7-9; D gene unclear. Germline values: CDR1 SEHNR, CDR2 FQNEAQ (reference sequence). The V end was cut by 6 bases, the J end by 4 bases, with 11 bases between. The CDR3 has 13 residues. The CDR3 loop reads CASRPLGADTQYF. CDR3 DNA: TGTGCCAGCAGACCCCTAGGAGCAGATACGCAGTATTTT.

The CDR3 sequence: CASSVDGTGSSYEQYF. The CDR3 DNA reads as TGTGCCAGCAGCGTCGATGGGACAGGGAGCTCCTACGAGCAGTACTTC. The rearrangement joins TRBV9 to TRBJ2-7, with 9 bases matching TRBD1. Per the germline V gene, CDR1 is SGDLS and CDR2 is YYNGEE. The CDR3 totals 16 residues. V gave up 2 bases and J gave up 0 bases; unmatched junction bases: 6.

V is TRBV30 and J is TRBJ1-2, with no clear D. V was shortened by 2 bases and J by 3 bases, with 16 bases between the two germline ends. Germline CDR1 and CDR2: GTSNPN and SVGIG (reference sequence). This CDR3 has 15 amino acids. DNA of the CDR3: TGTGCCTGGAGTAAGACGGCCGGCGGCCACTATGGCTACACCTTC. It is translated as CAWSKTAGGHYGYTF.